This T cell receptor (beta chain) emerged from a study of blood T cell repertoires in COVID-19. About the research overall: PBMCs, B-cell-depleted T cells, or T cells were the source of the cDNA or gDNA that made up the material.

Germline V gene lookup returns CDR1 SNHLY and CDR2 FYNNEI. Trimming took 1 base from V and 3 from J, leaving 13 bases between them. The CDR3 extends over 15 amino acids. Participant reports of clinical history set cohort assignment. Per the original methods: Reference gene primer amplification yielded estimated nucleated cell counts. Repertoires were generated with immunoSEQ multiplex PCR, while TCRdb's copy carries only in-frame clones and drops some. The DNA gave D and trimming, while V, J and clone size come from that table. The repertoire has approximately 260,000 clones, about 90% of them found once; the top ten carry approximately 2%. This clone was seen a single time.

The V call is TRBV2, the J call TRBJ2-7, with D possibly matching TRBD2 (7 bases). Specimen: PBMCs or T cells enriched from blood (not recorded which). This TCR was sampled from a woman aged 55-69 years who had recovered from COVID-19. CDR3 region: CASSEGGAGVYEQYF. The CDR3 nucleotides are TGTGCCAGCAGTGAAGGGGGGGCGGGAGTCTACGAGCAGTACTTC.